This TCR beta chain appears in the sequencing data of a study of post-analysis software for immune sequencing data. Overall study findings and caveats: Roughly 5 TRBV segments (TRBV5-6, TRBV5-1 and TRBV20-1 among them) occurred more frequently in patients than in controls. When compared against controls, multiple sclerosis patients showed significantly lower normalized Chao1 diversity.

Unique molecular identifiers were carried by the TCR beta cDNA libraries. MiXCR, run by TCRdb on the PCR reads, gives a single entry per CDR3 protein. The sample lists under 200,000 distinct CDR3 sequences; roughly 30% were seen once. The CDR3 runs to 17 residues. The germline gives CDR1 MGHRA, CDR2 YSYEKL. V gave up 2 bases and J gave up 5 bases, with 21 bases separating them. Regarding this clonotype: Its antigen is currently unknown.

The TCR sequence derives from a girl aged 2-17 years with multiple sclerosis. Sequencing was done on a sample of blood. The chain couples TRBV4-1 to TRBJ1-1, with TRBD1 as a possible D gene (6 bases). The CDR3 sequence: CASSQPPGGGAGTEAFF. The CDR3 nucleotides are TGCGCCAGCAGCCAACCCCCAGGCGGGGGCGCGGGGACTGAAGCTTTCTTT.